This record looks at one T cell receptor beta chain sequence and its context. The CDR3 spans 15 residues. Germline CDR1 and CDR2: SGHRS and YFSETQ. V shed 4 bases and J shed 4 bases, with 14 bases lying between them. The data are from a study of blood T cell repertoires in COVID-19. For the study at large: Specimens from acute and convalescent COVID-19 originated in the United States, Italy and Spain. Sources were T cells, B-cell-depleted T cells, or PBMCs; the material itself was cDNA or gDNA.

Per the original data handling: From reference gene primer amplification, estimates of nucleated cell counts were derived. The method was immunoSEQ multiplex PCR; TCRdb's version includes in-frame clones alone and lacks a portion of them. That table supplies the V and J calls and clone size; D and trimming were determined from the DNA. The sample consists of about 160,000 clones, approximately 80% of them appearing once. The sequence came from a man in his fifties or sixties with acute or convalescent COVID-19. The J gene is TRBJ2-2, the V gene TRBV5-1, with no clear D. Input material: peripheral blood. CDR3 DNA: TGCGCCAGCAGCAAAGAACTTTCGGGCACCGGGGAGCTGTTTTTT. Amino acid sequence: CASSKELSGTGELFF.